This entry lists 20 T cell receptor beta chains sequenced from one sample in a study of cytomegalovirus exposure and HLA in healthy donors. 60 Vbeta and 13 Jbeta primers were used in PCR. Method: immunoSEQ multiplex PCR; TCRdb's copy keeps in-frame clones and lacks some. The profile shows 120,000 or so clones, roughly 63% of them singletons. The material sequenced was PBMCs. The receptors were gathered from a man aged 30 to 39 in good health and CMV-seropositive.

V is TRBV6-1 and J is TRBJ2-4, with 7 bases fitting TRBD2. This CDR3 comprises 14 residues. V dropped 4 bases and J dropped 9; count of bases not matched to a gene: 9. Germline CDR1 and CDR2: MNHNS and SASEGT. The CDR3 sequence: CASSVPGLEGIQYF. The DNA of the CDR3 is TGTGCCAGCAGTGTTCCAGGACTAGAAGGCATTCAGTACTTC.

This chain links TRBV4-1 with TRBJ1-2; D might be TRBD1 (6 bases). Germline-derived CDR1 and CDR2 are MGHRA and YSYEKL. Trimming removed 4 bases at V and 10 bases at J, with 22 bases between. The CDR3 consists of 15 residues. The CDR3 coding sequence is TGCGCCAGCAGCCCAACCCGACAGGCCGCCATGAACTACACCTTC. This gives the protein CASSPTRQAAMNYTF.

This clone was seen more than once but under ten times. This chain uses TRBV7-6 with TRBJ2-5; 8 nucleotides align to TRBD2. V dropped 8 bases and J dropped 0; count of bases not matched to a gene: 5. The CDR3 is 14 amino acids. CDR1 SGHVS and CDR2 FNYEAQ come from the germline V gene. The CDR3 loop is CASVAGGYQETQYF. The CDR3, as DNA: TGTGCCAGCGTGGCGGGAGGTTACCAAGAGACCCAGTACTTC.

The rearrangement joins TRBV30 to TRBJ1-3; no clear D. Trimming left V 2 bases short and J 8 bases short, with 16 bases between. Germline V gene lookup returns CDR1 GTSNPN and CDR2 SVGIG (reference sequence). The CDR3 is 14 residues long. As DNA, the CDR3 is TGTGCCTGGAGTAGGAACAGTGGTGTGGACACCATATATTTT. This encodes CAWSRNSGVDTIYF.

The chain uses TRBV7-9 and TRBJ2-5, with D unclear. CDR1 SEHNR and CDR2 FQNEAQ come from the germline V gene (reference sequence). The CDR3 has 11 amino acids. Trimming removed 4 bases from V and 5 bases from J, with 5 bases in between. Here the CDR3 DNA reads TGTGCCAGCAGCTGGGCGGAGACCCAGTACTTC. Protein product: CASSWAETQYF.

This clone was counted between two and nine times. V and J are TRBV2 and TRBJ2-2; 9 bases map to TRBD1. The CDR3 totals 17 residues. Germline CDR1 reads SNHLY; CDR2 reads FYNNEI. Trimming took 5 bases from V and 4 from J; bases not matched to a gene: 11. The CDR3 bases are TGTGCCAGCAGTATCCCCCGGGACAGGGCACCCACCGGGGAGCTGTTTTTT. This translates into CASSIPRDRAPTGELFF.

The chain recombines TRBV6-4 with TRBJ2-5; perhaps TRBD2 as D (6 bases). TRBJ2-7 matches the DNA end more closely, so the J call is doubtful. This CDR3 has 16 amino acids. Germline assignment: CDR1 MRHNA and CDR2 SNTAGT. The CDR3 sequence is CASFRLALGFSYEQYF. CDR3 sequence (DNA): TGTGCCAGCTTCCGGCTAGCGTTGGGCTTCTCCTACGAGCAGTACTTC.

A few counts support this clone. The rearrangement uses TRBV28 and TRBJ2-1; 14 nucleotides align to TRBD2. Per the germline V gene, CDR1 is MDHEN and CDR2 is SYDVKM. V trimming: 5 bases; J trimming: 3 bases; junction bases outside the gene matches: 3. The CDR3 extends over 16 amino acids. The chain's CDR3 is CASSPGLAGVYNEQFF. The CDR3 nucleotides read TGTGCCAGCAGTCCGGGACTAGCGGGAGTCTACAATGAGCAGTTCTTC.

The V call is TRBV7-3, the J call TRBJ2-7, with 9 bases identical to TRBD2. V gave up 5 bases and J gave up 3 bases; unmatched junction bases: 14. The CDR3 sequence is 17 residues long. Per germline, CDR1 SGHTA and CDR2 FQGTGA. CDR3: CASSQMGRLAGIYEQYF. For the CDR3, the DNA is TGTGCCAGCAGCCAAATGGGGCGTCTAGCGGGAATCTACGAGCAGTACTTC.

V is TRBV19 and J is TRBJ1-5; 8 bases match TRBD1. CDR1 is LNHDA, CDR2 SQIVND, per germline (reference sequence). This CDR3 spans 16 amino acids. V lost 5 bases, J lost 6 bases, and 12 bases stayed unmatched. This CDR3 reads CASSAPGQEYGQPQHF. As DNA, the CDR3 is TGTGCCAGTAGTGCCCCGGGACAGGAATATGGTCAGCCCCAGCATTTT.

This sequence joins TRBV2 and TRBJ2-5, with D perhaps TRBD1 (7 bases). TRBJ2-7 matches the DNA end more closely, so the J call is doubtful. The CDR3 is made up of 14 amino acids. The germline gives CDR1 SNHLY, CDR2 FYNNEI. CDR3 nucleotide sequence: TGTGCCAGCAGGGCACAGGGGACTTCCTACGAGCAGTACTTC. Translation gives CASRAQGTSYEQYF.

This clone has a handful of counts. The J gene is TRBJ2-6, the V gene TRBV5-6; D is unclear. Trimming shortened V by 0 bases and J by 0 bases, and 16 bases separated the two germline ends. Germline V gene lookup returns CDR1 SGHDT and CDR2 YYEEEE. This CDR3 region has 19 residues. CDR3 residues: CASSLVLSSRNSGANVLTF. The CDR3 nucleotides read TGTGCCAGCAGCTTGGTACTCTCCTCGAGGAACTCTGGGGCCAACGTCCTGACTTTC.

This clone was seen once. The J gene is TRBJ1-4, the V gene TRBV18; 7 bases align to TRBD1. This CDR3 has 17 amino acids. CDR1 is KGHSH, CDR2 LQKENI, per germline. V lost 6 bases and J lost 0; bases outside the gene matches: 10. The CDR3, as DNA: TGTGCCAGCTCTCTGACAGGGACTCCTTCAACTAATGAAAAACTGTTTTTT. Protein product: CASSLTGTPSTNEKLFF.

The chain couples TRBV6-5 to TRBJ1-1; a weak D match, TRBD1 (5 bases). The germline gives CDR1 MNHEY, CDR2 SVGAGI. The V and J ends lost 2 bases and 1 base respectively, with 11 bases between them. The CDR3 spans 15 residues. The CDR3 spells CASSYGAGWNTEAFF. CDR3 in DNA: TGTGCCAGCAGTTACGGGGCGGGATGGAACACTGAAGCTTTCTTT.

The rearrangement uses TRBV5-6 and TRBJ2-7, with D maybe TRBD1 (6 bases). Between the trimmed V and J ends, which lost 6 bases and 2 bases, there was a span of 15 bases. Germline assignment: CDR1 SGHDT and CDR2 YYEEEE. This CDR3 has 14 amino acids. CDR3 sequence reads: CASTRDIKTYEQYF. DNA for the CDR3: TGTGCCAGCACCCGGGACATAAAGACCTACGAGCAGTACTTC.

The chain recombines TRBV11-2 with TRBJ2-5, with TRBD2 as a possible D gene (6 bases). The V and J ends lost 5 bases and 5 bases respectively, with 21 bases between them. This CDR3 is built from 16 residues. CDR1 and CDR2 from the germline V gene are SGHAT and FQNNGV. The CDR3 DNA sequence: TGTGCCAGCAGCCGCCCGCGGGGCAGAGGCGGGGAGACCCAGTACTTC. This gives the protein CASSRPRGRGGETQYF. The full variable domain, with the rest looked up from reference TRBV11-2 and TRBJ2-5, is EAGVAQSPRYKIIEKRQSVAFWCNPISGHATLYWYQQILGQGPKLLIQFQNNGVVDDSQLPKDRFSAERLKGVDSTLKIQPAKLEDSAVYLCASSRPRGRGGETQYFGPGTRLLVL.

The chain recombines TRBV5-6 with TRBJ1-2, with 7 positions matching TRBD1. The J segment lost 3 bases and the V segment lost 5 bases, leaving 4 bases of the junction unmatched. CDR3 length: 13 amino acids. Germline loops: CDR1 SGHDT, CDR2 YYEEEE. Written as DNA, the CDR3 is TGTGCCAGCAGGACAGGACAGGACTATGGCTACACCTTC. Protein product: CASRTGQDYGYTF.

The V call is TRBV28, the J call TRBJ1-5; D perhaps matches TRBD1 (5 bases). Germline V lookup: CDR1 MDHEN, CDR2 SYDVKM. Trimming left V 8 bases short and J 4 bases short, with 18 bases between. CDR3 length: 15 residues. CDR3 protein: CASLKGWVRNQPQHF. In nucleotides, the CDR3 is TGTGCCAGCCTCAAGGGGTGGGTACGGAATCAGCCCCAGCATTTT.

This chain joins TRBV6-1 and TRBJ1-1; 7 bases are a match to TRBD1. V shed 2 bases, J shed 5 bases, and the junction held 8 bases outside the gene matches. The CDR3 length is 15 residues. Germline lookup yields CDR1 MNHNS and CDR2 SASEGT. The CDR3 loop reads CASSEWDTGETEAFF. In nucleotides, the CDR3 is TGTGCCAGCAGTGAATGGGACACAGGGGAAACTGAAGCTTTCTTT.

The CDR3 DNA reads TGTGCCAGCAGCCCCACAGGGAACTATGGCTACACCTTC. It translates to CASSPTGNYGYTF. The chain couples TRBV7-3 to TRBJ1-2, with D perhaps TRBD1 (6 bases). Trimming stripped 5 bases from V and 2 bases from J, with 9 bases between. CDR1 and CDR2 (germline): SGHTA, FQGTGA. The CDR3 has 13 residues.